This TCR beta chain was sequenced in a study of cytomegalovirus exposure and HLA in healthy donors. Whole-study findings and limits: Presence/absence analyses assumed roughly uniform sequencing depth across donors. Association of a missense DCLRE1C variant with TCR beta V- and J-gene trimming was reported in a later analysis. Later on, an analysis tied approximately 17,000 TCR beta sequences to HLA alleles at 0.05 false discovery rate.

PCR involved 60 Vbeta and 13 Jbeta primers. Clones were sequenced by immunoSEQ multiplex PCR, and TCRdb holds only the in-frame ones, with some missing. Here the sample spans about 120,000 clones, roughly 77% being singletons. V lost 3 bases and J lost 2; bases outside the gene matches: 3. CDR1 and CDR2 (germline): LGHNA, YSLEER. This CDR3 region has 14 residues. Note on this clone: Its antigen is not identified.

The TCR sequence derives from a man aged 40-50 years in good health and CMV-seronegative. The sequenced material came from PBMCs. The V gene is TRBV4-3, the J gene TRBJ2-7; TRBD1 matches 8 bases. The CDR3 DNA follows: TGCGCCAGCAGCCAGGGACAGGAAGCCTACGAGCAGTACTTC. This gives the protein CASSQGQEAYEQYF.